What follows are 21 T cell receptor beta chains derived from one specimen sequenced in a study of OX40 agonist ivuxolimab in advanced cancers. Sequencing was performed with immunoSEQ multiplex PCR; in TCRdb, only in-frame clones are kept and a portion is missing. The table has some 64,000 clones, approximately 90% seen once. The input for sequencing was CD4+ or CD8+ T cells sorted from blood, taken in a trial of the OX40 agonist ivuxolimab. The origin of the receptors is an adult with an advanced solid tumor such as melanoma, head and neck, liver or kidney cancer.

The CDR3 spells CASSLDPLLLAGDGDTQYF. CDR3 in DNA: TGTGCCAGCAGCTTAGACCCGTTACTCCTAGCGGGAGACGGGGATACGCAGTATTTT. The chain links TRBV11-2 to TRBJ2-3; 10 bases are a match to TRBD2. Germline assignment: CDR1 SGHAT and CDR2 FQNNGV. The J segment lost 6 bases and the V segment lost 0 bases, leaving 15 bases of the junction unmatched. CDR3 length: 19 residues.

V is TRBV19 and J is TRBJ2-5; D is unclear. V was shortened by 7 bases and J by 5 bases, with 14 bases between the two germline ends. CDR3 length: 13 amino acids. Germline CDR1 and CDR2: LNHDA and SQIVND (reference sequence). The DNA of the CDR3 is TGTGCCAGTACCCTGAGCGTTGGGGAGACCCAGTACTTC. Residues: CASTLSVGETQYF. Variable domain in full (rest from reference TRBV19 and TRBJ2-5): DGGITQSPKYLFRKEGQNVTLSCEQNLNHDAMYWYRQDPGQGLRLIYYSQIVNDFQKGDIAEGYSVSREKKESFPLTVTSAQKNPTAFYLCASTLSVGETQYFGPGTRLLVL.

The chain recombines TRBV6-6 with TRBJ2-1; 8 bases fit TRBD2. This CDR3 region has 15 residues. The V and J ends lost 2 bases and 3 bases, in that order; junction bases with no gene match: 3. Germline V CDR1 and CDR2: MNHNY, SVGAGI (reference sequence). CDR3 protein: CASSYAGGYYNEQFF. The CDR3 DNA sequence: TGTGCCAGCAGTTACGCGGGGGGTTACTACAATGAGCAGTTCTTC.

The chain uses TRBV2 and TRBJ1-1, with D hard to call. The CDR3 loop spans 14 amino acids. In germline, CDR1 is SNHLY, CDR2 FYNNEI. The V end was cut by 1 base, the J end by 1 base, with 7 bases between. This CDR3 reads CASSEEQRNTEAFF. The DNA for the CDR3 is TGTGCCAGCAGTGAAGAACAGCGGAACACTGAAGCTTTCTTT. Full variable domain (rest looked up from reference TRBV2 and TRBJ1-1): EPEVTQTPSHQVTQMGQEVILRCVPISNHLYFYWYRQILGQKVEFLVSFYNNEISEKSEIFDDQFSVERPDGSNFTLKIRSTKLEDSAMYFCASSEEQRNTEAFFGQGTRLTVV.

The chain links TRBV19 to TRBJ1-1, with D unresolved. V lost 3 bases and J lost 4, with 9 bases in between. Per germline, CDR1 LNHDA and CDR2 SQIVND (reference sequence). The CDR3 runs 13 residues. CDR3: CASSIGGSTEAFF. The CDR3 bases are TGTGCCAGTAGTATCGGTGGGAGCACTGAAGCTTTCTTT.

The chain has TRBV10-2 and TRBJ1-2; D gene unclear. Trimming stripped 2 bases from V and 4 bases from J, with 11 bases between. The CDR3 length is 14 residues. Germline V lookup: CDR1 WSHSY, CDR2 SAAADI. The CDR3 protein is CASSETRVLYGYTF. In nucleotides, the CDR3 is TGCGCCAGCAGTGAGACGAGGGTACTCTATGGCTACACCTTC.

The CDR3 loop is CASTLSGGPDNEQFF. CDR3 coding DNA: TGTGCCAGCACCCTTAGCGGGGGGCCAGACAATGAGCAGTTCTTC. The chain employs TRBV28 and TRBJ2-1, with 10 bases that match TRBD2. The germline V gene has CDR1 MDHEN and CDR2 SYDVKM. The ends lost 7 bases at V and 5 bases at J; junction bases unmatched: 8. CDR3 length equals 15 residues.

The CDR3: CASSLPEATEAFF. The CDR3 nucleotides read TGTGCCAGCAGCTTGCCCGAGGCGACAGAGGCTTTCTTT. The chain has TRBV7-9 and TRBJ1-1; maybe TRBD1 (5 bases). V lost 3 bases to trimming and J lost 11 bases, with 16 bases between them. Germline-derived CDR1 and CDR2 are SEHNR and FQNEAQ (reference sequence). This CDR3 has 13 residues.

The V and J genes are TRBV11-2 and TRBJ1-2; 7 positions agree with TRBD1. Germline lookup yields CDR1 SGHAT and CDR2 FQNNGV. V dropped 0 bases and J dropped 4; count of bases not matched to a gene: 2. The CDR3 length is 14 residues. The CDR3 reads CASSLEGQVYGYTF. The CDR3 nucleotides read TGTGCCAGCAGCTTAGAAGGACAGGTCTATGGCTACACCTTC. Based on the CDR3 plus reference TRBV11-2 and TRBJ1-2, the full variable domain is EAGVAQSPRYKIIEKRQSVAFWCNPISGHATLYWYQQILGQGPKLLIQFQNNGVVDDSQLPKDRFSAERLKGVDSTLKIQPAKLEDSAVYLCASSLEGQVYGYTFGSGTRLTVV.

The V and J genes are TRBV4-2 and TRBJ1-5; D remains unclear. The CDR3 sequence is 12 residues long. Trimming removed 0 bases from V and 7 bases from J, with 4 bases in between. Per germline, CDR1 LGHNA and CDR2 YNFKEQ. The CDR3 DNA reads TGTGCCAGCAGCCAAGAAGGGCAGCCCCAGCATTTT. Its translation is CASSQEGQPQHF.

The rearrangement links TRBV15 to TRBJ2-1; D unclear. Germline CDR1 LNHNV, CDR2 YYDKDF (reference sequence). The CDR3 sequence is 12 residues long. V shed 2 bases and J shed 4 bases, with 3 bases lying between them. The CDR3 loop reads CATSRLYNEQFF. CDR3 nucleotide sequence: TGTGCCACCAGCAGACTATACAATGAGCAGTTCTTC.

The gene calls are TRBV19 and TRBJ1-1, with D hard to call. CDR1 is LNHDA and CDR2 is SQIVND in the germline V gene (reference sequence). The CDR3 spans 14 residues. V lost 3 bases, J lost 0 bases, and 8 bases lay in between. The CDR3 spells CASSMTEMNTEAFF. CDR3 DNA: TGTGCCAGTAGTATGACGGAAATGAACACTGAAGCTTTCTTT. Complete variable domain (other parts from reference TRBV19 and TRBJ1-1): DGGITQSPKYLFRKEGQNVTLSCEQNLNHDAMYWYRQDPGQGLRLIYYSQIVNDFQKGDIAEGYSVSREKKESFPLTVTSAQKNPTAFYLCASSMTEMNTEAFFGQGTRLTVV.

J is TRBJ1-4 and V is TRBV5-4; tentative D call: TRBD1 (5 bases). CDR3 size: 15 residues. The germline gives CDR1 SGHNT, CDR2 YYREEE (reference sequence). V was pared by 3 bases and J by 6 bases, with 15 bases between. CDR3 loop: CASSSWGEPDEKLFF. The CDR3 nucleotides are TGTGCCAGCAGCTCCTGGGGGGAACCCGATGAAAAACTGTTTTTT.

J is TRBJ1-2 and V is TRBV15; D uncertain. CDR3 length: 14 residues. CDR1 is LNHNV, CDR2 YYDKDF, per germline (reference sequence). Trimming took off 0 bases at V and 8 bases at J, with 13 bases between the two ends. CDR3 region: CATSRETRYEGYTF. The CDR3 DNA follows: TGTGCCACCAGCAGAGAGACACGCTATGAAGGCTACACCTTC.

The chain recombines TRBV2 with TRBJ2-4, with 13 positions matching TRBD2. The CDR3 consists of 16 residues. V gave up 7 bases and J gave up 5 bases; unmatched junction bases: 8. CDR1 and CDR2 from the germline V gene are SNHLY and FYNNEI. CDR3 in DNA: TGTGCCAGCAACCCCCAGGGGACTAGCGGGGAAAACATTCAGTACTTC. Encoded protein: CASNPQGTSGENIQYF.

V and J are TRBV7-7 and TRBJ2-7; 7 bases are a match to TRBD2. Germline CDR1 and CDR2: SSHAT and FNYEAQ (reference sequence). This CDR3 spans 15 amino acids. V dropped 1 base and J dropped 3; count of bases not matched to a gene: 6. The CDR3 protein is CASSLGAGEDYEQYF. The CDR3 DNA reads as TGTGCCAGCAGCTTAGGTGCGGGAGAGGACTACGAGCAGTACTTC.

The chain recombines TRBV6-4 with TRBJ2-7, with D possibly being TRBD2 (5 bases). Per the germline V gene, CDR1 is MRHNA and CDR2 is SNTAGT. This CDR3 is 15 amino acids long. The ends were cut back, 6 bases at V and 0 bases at J, with 15 bases in the middle. CDR3 residues: CASSQEAASSYEQYF. The CDR3 DNA follows: TGTGCCAGCAGCCAAGAAGCGGCCAGCTCCTACGAGCAGTACTTC.

The rearrangement links TRBV11-2 to TRBJ2-1; D may be TRBD1 (5 bases). Germline V gene sequence: CDR1 SGHAT, CDR2 FQNNGV. The CDR3 covers 14 residues. V was pared by 1 base and J by 9 bases, with 13 bases between. CDR3 amino acids: CASSLVPRAGEQFF. The CDR3 DNA reads TGTGCCAGCAGCTTAGTACCCAGGGCAGGTGAGCAGTTCTTC. Together with reference TRBV11-2 and TRBJ2-1, the CDR3 gives the full variable domain: EAGVAQSPRYKIIEKRQSVAFWCNPISGHATLYWYQQILGQGPKLLIQFQNNGVVDDSQLPKDRFSAERLKGVDSTLKIQPAKLEDSAVYLCASSLVPRAGEQFFGPGTRLTVL.

The chain employs TRBV27 and TRBJ2-7; D might be TRBD1 (6 bases). The CDR3 extends over 13 amino acids. In germline, CDR1 is MNHEY, CDR2 SMNVEV (reference sequence). V shed 0 bases and J shed 6 bases, with 9 bases lying between them. CDR3 coding DNA: TGTGCCAGCAGTTTATCGGACAGCCGCGAGCAGTACTTC. It translates to CASSLSDSREQYF.

This rearrangement joins TRBV4-2 to TRBJ2-5; TRBD2 matches 10 bases. V gave up 1 base and J gave up 2 bases; unmatched junction bases: 10. This CDR3 has 18 amino acids. Germline V gene data show CDR1 as LGHNA and CDR2 as YNFKEQ. The CDR3 is CASSQGDFTSGAQETQYF. The CDR3, as DNA: TGTGCCAGCAGCCAAGGGGATTTCACTAGCGGGGCTCAAGAGACCCAGTACTTC.

This rearrangement joins TRBV6-5 to TRBJ2-7; 10 nucleotides align to TRBD2. Germline values: CDR1 MNHEY, CDR2 SVGAGI. After removal of 10 bases from V and 4 bases from J, the junction contained 13 bases not matched to a gene. The CDR3 is 15 residues long. CDR3: CATLGPSGGEYEQYF. For the CDR3, the DNA is TGTGCCACTTTAGGGCCTAGCGGGGGCGAATACGAGCAGTACTTC.